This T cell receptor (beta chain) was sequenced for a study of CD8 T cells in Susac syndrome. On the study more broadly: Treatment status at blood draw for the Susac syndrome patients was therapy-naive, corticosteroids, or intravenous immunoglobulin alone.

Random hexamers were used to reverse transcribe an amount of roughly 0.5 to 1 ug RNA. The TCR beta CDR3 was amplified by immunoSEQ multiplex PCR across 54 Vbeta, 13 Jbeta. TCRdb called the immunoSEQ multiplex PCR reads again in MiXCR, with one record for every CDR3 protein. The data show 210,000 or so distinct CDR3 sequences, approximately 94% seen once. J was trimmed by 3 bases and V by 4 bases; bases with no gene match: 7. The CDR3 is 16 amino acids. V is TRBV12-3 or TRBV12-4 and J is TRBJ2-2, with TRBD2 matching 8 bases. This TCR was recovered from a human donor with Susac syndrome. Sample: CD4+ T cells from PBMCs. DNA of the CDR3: TGTGCCAGCAGTTCGACGGGGGGGGTCCACACCGGGGAGCTGTTTTTT. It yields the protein CASSSTGGVHTGELFF.